This T cell receptor (beta chain) was retrieved from a study of T cell changes during pregnancy in multiple sclerosis. Assay used: immunoSEQ multiplex PCR; TCRdb lists only in-frame clones, some missing. The table has over 50,000 clones, over 80% seen once. Germline values: CDR1 SGDLS, CDR2 YYNGEE. V was clipped by 3 bases and J by 7 bases, with 16 bases between them. This CDR3 contains 15 residues. The starting material was peripheral blood, obtained in the first trimester of pregnancy. J is TRBJ1-4 and V is TRBV9; D gene unclear. The sequence was collected from a female donor in good health, enrolled as a control in a pregnancy study. The CDR3 DNA sequence: TGTGCCAGCAGCGCAGGCTACGGGGAGCGTGAAAAACTGTTTTTT. Translation: CASSAGYGEREKLFF.